The sequence of this T cell receptor beta chain was determined in a study of blood T cell repertoires in COVID-19. Study overall: From the United States, Italy and Spain came samples of acute and convalescent COVID-19.

TCRdb's table, derived via immunoSEQ multiplex PCR, lists solely in-frame clones and lacks some. The table has around 250,000 clones, approximately 85% seen once. The cohort comprised adults aged 18 to 89 years residing in approximately 25 US areas. This CDR3 is 16 amino acids long. Per germline, CDR1 LNHDA and CDR2 SQIVND (reference sequence). Trimming cost V 6 bases and J 1 base, with 15 bases left between them. Sequencing input: PBMCs or T cells enriched from blood (not recorded which). V is TRBV19 and J is TRBJ2-2; D might be TRBD2 (5 bases). The TCR sequence derives from a woman aged 45-65 years who had recovered from COVID-19. For the CDR3, the DNA is TGTGCCAGTAGCGGGGAGCGTATGCTGAACACCGGGGAGCTGTTTTTT. This translates into CASSGERMLNTGELFF.